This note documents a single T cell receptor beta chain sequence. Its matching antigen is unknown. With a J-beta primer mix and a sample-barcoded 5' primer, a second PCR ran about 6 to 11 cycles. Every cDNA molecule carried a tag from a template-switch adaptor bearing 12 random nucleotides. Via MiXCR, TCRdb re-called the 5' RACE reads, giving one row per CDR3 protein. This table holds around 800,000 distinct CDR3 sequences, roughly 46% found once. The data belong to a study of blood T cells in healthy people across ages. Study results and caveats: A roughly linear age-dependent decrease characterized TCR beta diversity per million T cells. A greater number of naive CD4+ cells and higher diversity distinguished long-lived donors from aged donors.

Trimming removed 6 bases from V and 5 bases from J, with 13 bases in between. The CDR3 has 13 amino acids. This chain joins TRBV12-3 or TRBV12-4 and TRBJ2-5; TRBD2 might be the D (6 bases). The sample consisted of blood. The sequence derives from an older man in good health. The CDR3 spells CASRPGSLETQYF. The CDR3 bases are TGTGCCAGCAGACCCGGGAGCCTGGAGACCCAGTACTTC.